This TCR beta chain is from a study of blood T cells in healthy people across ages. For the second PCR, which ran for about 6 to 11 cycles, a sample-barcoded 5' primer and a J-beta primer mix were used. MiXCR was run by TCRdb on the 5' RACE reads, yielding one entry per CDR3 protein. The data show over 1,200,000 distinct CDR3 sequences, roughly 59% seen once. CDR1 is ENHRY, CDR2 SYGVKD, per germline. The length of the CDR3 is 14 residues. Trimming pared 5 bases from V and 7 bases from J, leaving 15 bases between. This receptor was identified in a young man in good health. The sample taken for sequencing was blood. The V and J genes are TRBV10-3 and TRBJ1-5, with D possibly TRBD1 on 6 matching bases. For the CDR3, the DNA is TGTGCCATCAGTAAACAGGGTGGGAACCAGCCCCAGCATTTT. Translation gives CAISKQGGNQPQHF.